The 6 T cell receptor beta chains below were found in one sample sequenced in a study of T-cell memory formation after mild COVID-19. TCRdb redid the calling of the 5' RACE reads with MiXCR, one entry per CDR3 protein. The sample has roughly 550,000 distinct CDR3 sequences; around 21% are singletons. Specimen: PBMCs or a T cell subset sorted from them (not recorded which). Receptors originate from an adult woman who had mild COVID-19 (a few samples of this study predate the infection). Cell type and time point are not known.

In this sample, this clonotype turned up a few times. The chain joins TRBV7-6 to TRBJ1-2; 10 positions match TRBD1. V shed 4 bases and J 8 bases; nucleotides not matched to a gene: 7. Germline CDR1 is SGHVS and CDR2 is FNYEAQ. The CDR3 length is 14 residues. The CDR3 here is CASSSRDRGWGYTF. The CDR3 DNA reads as TGTGCCAGCAGCTCAAGGGACAGGGGTTGGGGCTACACCTTC.

This rearrangement joins TRBV14 to TRBJ1-5, with no clear D. Germline V CDR1 and CDR2: SGHDN, FVKESK. The CDR3 spans 12 residues. V lost 3 bases, J lost 10 bases, and 10 bases lay in between. The CDR3 loop is CASSQAFGPQHF. The CDR3 coding sequence is TGTGCCAGCAGCCAGGCCTTTGGACCCCAGCATTTT.

A remark on this clonotype: One end of the junction fails to match germline, which may point to a read error. V is TRBV6-1 and J is TRBJ2-1, with 9 bases lining up with TRBD1. The CDR3 length is 16 residues. The germline V gene encodes CDR1 MNHNS and CDR2 SASEGT. The CDR3, as DNA: TGTGCCAGCAGGGAAGGGACAGGGAGCTCCTACAATGAGCAGTTCTTC. It is translated as CASREGTGSSYNEQFF.

This clonotype was seen only a few times. The genes are TRBV19 and TRBJ1-1; tentatively, D is TRBD1 (5 bases). Germline lookup yields CDR1 LNHDA and CDR2 SQIVND (reference sequence). The CDR3 contains 16 residues. The ends were cut back, 6 bases at V and 4 bases at J, with 21 bases in the middle. The CDR3 here is CASSHPRGAGSTEAFF. CDR3 in DNA: TGTGCCAGTAGCCACCCGAGGGGAGCAGGGAGCACTGAAGCTTTCTTT.

There are many counts of this clonotype. The chain employs TRBV5-1 and TRBJ2-1, with TRBD2 identical over 7 bases. J lost 2 bases, V lost 0 bases, and 5 bases had no gene match. CDR1 and CDR2 (germline): SGHRS, YFSETQ. The CDR3 covers 16 residues. The CDR3 nucleotides are TGCGCCAGCAGCTTGGACCCTAGCGGTACCTACAATGAGCAGTTCTTC. Its translation: CASSLDPSGTYNEQFF.

The V and J genes are TRBV12-3 or TRBV12-4 and TRBJ2-3; TRBD2 agrees at 14 bases. There are 22 residues in the CDR3. V trimming: 3 bases; J trimming: 6 bases; junction bases outside the gene matches: 23. The CDR3 region has the DNA TGTGCCAGCAGTTTTAGCCCCAGCCGCGGACTAGCGGGAGGCCTGTCTGCCGATACGCAGTATTTT. Protein sequence: CASSFSPSRGLAGGLSADTQYF.